This TCR beta chain emerged from a study of cytomegalovirus exposure and HLA in healthy donors (dated by TCRdb to about 2017). Study-level background: According to an earlier analysis of a few hundred of the donors, about 170 million T cells yielded 90 million to 130 million unique TCR beta sequences and roughly 280 Gb of sequence data. The aim of the study was to test whether cataloging public T cell receptors could identify signatures of past pathogen exposure. Among several hundred genotyped donors of the cohort, an average of around 250,000 unique TCR beta nucleotide sequences was sequenced per donor, of which about 18% were non-productive. In a later genetic analysis, genome-wide SNP genotypes for about 55% of the roughly 670 donors were used, and that subset was treated as a discovery cohort. In addition to the first cohort of roughly 670 subjects, a separate validation cohort of 130 or so different subjects was used. High-throughput TCR immunosequencing, statistical association of individual TCRs with disease status, and machine learning were combined to predict cytomegalovirus infection status. The study used immunosequencing to profile the T cell repertoires of some 600 subjects and linked those repertoires to cytomegalovirus serostatus. Typing coverage differed by locus: A, B, C, DRB1 and DQB1 were typed in roughly 620-630 donors, DQA1 in 522, DPA1 in 600 to 610, and DPB1 in around 490. Alongside the repertoire data, information on donor age, sex, ethnicity and CMV serostatus was compiled. Both class I and class II loci were covered by HLA typing, at four-digit resolution. The genetic ancestry cluster associated with self-reported Caucasian donors included roughly 84% of the 350 to 500 genotyped donors. The later analysis used no new phenotypic data to find candidate immune exposures, relying instead on TCR beta sequences and their occurrence across donors. Every repertoire in the discovery cohort had been generated on one and the same sequencing platform. An earlier analysis of some 600 of the donors applied high-throughput TCR beta sequencing to assess whether each TCR beta V gene segment acted as functional or pseudogenic. An early release that covered 640 HLA-typed donors contained approximately 320 gigabases of sequencing data and about 93 million unique TCR sequences. In a later analysis, previously published TCR beta repertoires from fewer than 750 donors were re-analyzed and high-resolution HLA genotyping was added so that TCR occurrence patterns could be studied. Four to six DR-DQ haplotypes were handled as single units for association and clustering because linkage in the cohort was strong. The paper's findings and limits, for the study overall: V-gene and J-gene trimming of TCR beta chains was associated with a missense DCLRE1C variant in a later genetic analysis, and the association was replicated in an independent cohort. The classifier was reported to diagnose cytomegalovirus status with high specificity and sensitivity in both the original and validation cohorts. For the cohort, immune exposure information was limited to CMV serostatus. Most CMV-associated TCR beta chains appeared to be HLA-restricted in a later analysis, and the HLA associations seemed to be driven largely by CMV exposure. The earlier analysis of 450 to 700 of the donors excluded approximately 15 rarely observed V segments, including chromosome 9 orphons, because counts were too low. The cohort was sequenced for TCR beta chains only, and without alpha or paired-chain data the features that could be detected were limited. A further reported finding was that TCR beta sequences accurately predicted the HLA-A and HLA-B alleles for most subjects in the first cohort. Some IMGT-functional V segments, including TRBV6-2 and TRBV6-3, could not be distinguished by the 87-base-pair reads and were therefore excluded. A later analysis associated 16,951 TCR beta sequences with specific HLA alleles at a false discovery rate of 0.05. A later analysis reported that several top co-occurrence clusters appeared linked to parvovirus B19, influenza, CMV and Epstein-Barr virus. A cluster of highly shared sequence variants was judged likely to be a technical artifact of the sequencing pipeline. Compared with the roughly 670-donor mean, donors in an Asian-associated ancestry cluster had fewer N-insertions in productive TCRs, according to a later genetic analysis. Correlated functional status among segregating V segments might be attributable to linkage disequilibrium, but an unknown experimental factor could not be ruled out. A few of the identified cytomegalovirus-associated TCR beta chains were confirmed in vitro to be specific for cytomegalovirus antigens. The study listed approximately 150 TCR beta chains as associated with cytomegalovirus. Presence/absence analyses assumed roughly uniform sequencing depth across donors, an assumption that may not hold. While some public TCRs were present in many individuals, most TCR sequences turned up only very rarely across donors. Because some donors lacked HLA typing at each locus, the association tests relied only on the typed subset. According to the authors, the approach could potentially be generalized to other disease states and immunological phenotypes. A later analysis found that TCR association rates varied across HLA loci, with DRB1 alleles showing the most associated TCRs and HLA-C alleles the fewest. When HLA alleles, especially DR and DQ, strongly co-occurred, TCR associations were difficult to assign to individual alleles. An earlier analysis of some 560 of the donors showed that most TCR beta V segments appeared in productive rearrangements either about 87% or about 30% of the time, which broadly matched IMGT annotations. In a later analysis, HLA-associated TCR beta chains were found to be more clonally expanded and to have lower generation probabilities than equally common non-associated chains.

CDR1 and CDR2, per the germline V gene (reference sequence), are MNHEY and SMNVEV. From V the trimming removes 0 bases and from J it removes 2 bases, while the gene matches leave 14 bases of the junction unaccounted for. Reading from cysteine to phenylalanine, the CDR3 counts 20 amino acids. Here the CDR3 DNA is all that survives: 60 bases in frame from base 1. Libraries were built with the immunoSEQ multiplex PCR assay. For the multiplex PCR, a mixture combining 60 forward primers for TCR Vbeta segments and 13 reverse primers for TCR Jbeta segments was used. Amplification of the CDR3 region of rearranged TCR beta genes was performed with a multiplex PCR assay on genomic DNA. Amplified TCR beta libraries were sequenced as 87-base-pair reads on the Illumina HiSeq System. The original methods were these. A later analysis counted around 72 million unique TCR beta chains across the 600 to 850 repertoires, and 10 million to 11 million of these chains were shared by at least two donors. Raw reads were error-corrected and collapsed into unique sequences with a nearest-neighbor algorithm that merged closely related sequences to remove PCR and sequencing errors. To assign V, D and J gene segments, CDR3 sequences were aligned to IMGT reference sequences. For a sequence to be retained, at least a six-nucleotide match to both a V gene segment and a J gene segment was required. Rearrangements were classified as productive when the CDR3 lacked stop codons and remained in frame with V and J, and all other rearrangements were classified as non-productive. Following IMGT convention, CDR3 was defined as the stretch from the second conserved V-encoded cysteine up to the conserved J-encoded phenylalanine. In an earlier analysis of approximately 500 of the donors, sequences lacking an unambiguous match to a single V gene segment were excluded. In an earlier analysis of some 590 of the donors, a V segment was called functional when productive rearrangements were above 56.7%, and segregating when the standard deviation between donors exceeded 5%. A statistical classification framework was built to diagnose cytomegalovirus status from the catalog of TCR beta chain sequences. A later analysis assigned V and J genes by comparing TCR nucleotide sequences with IMGT/GENE-DB human TR gene sequences. Using the TCRdist pipeline, a later analysis assigned CDR3 sequences along with most-parsimonious VDJ recombination scenarios. In a later analysis, every TCR beta chain was defined by the combination of its CDR3 amino acid sequence and its V-gene family, and reads without a unique V-gene family were dropped. In a later analysis, approximately 590 highly shared, low-generation-probability nucleotide sequences were removed to address suspected cross-contamination and a sequencing artifact. A later analysis calculated a clonal expansion index for each public chain from normalized within-repertoire ranks of inferred template counts. In a later analysis, generation probabilities were computed with a VDJ recombination model fitted to out-of-frame rearrangements, and the resulting probabilities were checked against IGoR. Hypergeometric tests were used in a later analysis to score TCR-TCR, TCR-HLA and TCR-CMV co-occurrence, with a repertoire-size bias correction applied to the TCR pairs. To estimate false discovery rates, a later analysis permuted the HLA or CMV assignments 20 times. In a later analysis, co-occurring TCRs were grouped using DBSCAN, with TCRdist sequence similarity added in when clustering inside HLA-allele-positive subsets. For co-occurrence clustering, repertoires with fewer than 30,000 or more than 120,000 public chains were excluded, along with roughly 5 repertoires with anomalous nucleotide sharing. TCRdb took this table from immuneACCESS and kept in-frame rearrangements with V and J called. Such tables lack part of the clones; where checked against another copy, unresolved V genes explain under half of the gap, and the rest is unexplained. V and J calls and clone size are copied from that table; D and trimming were computed from the DNA. The sample table shows 250,000 to 300,000 clones, and 80% to 95% are seen once. 1.7% of the sample goes to the ten largest clones.

Worth noting for this clone: There is no known antigen for this receptor. Base qualities are not at hand, and no much larger clone is one base apart.

The cohort was made up of under 800 healthy bone marrow donors. All cohort members were sampled while nominally healthy, although unrecorded immune exposures were likely present. The donor was CMV seronegative and belonged to the group of 350 to 400 seronegative cohort members. A peripheral blood sample was provided by each donor, and peripheral blood mononuclear cells were used for TCR beta sequencing. The Qiagen DNeasy Blood Extraction Kit was used to extract genomic DNA from the blood cell samples. The chain joins TRBV27 to TRBJ2-1; 9 of the junction bases match TRBD2. The sequenced sample was PBMCs. This TCR was recovered from a girl aged 2 to 10 in good health and CMV-seronegative. The nucleotide sequence reads as follows: TGTGCCAGCAGTTTATCGGAGAGCGGGGGGCATAATATACCCTACAATGAGCAGTTCTTC. Its protein product is CASSLSESGGHNIPYNEQFF.